Below, one TCR beta chain is given with its context. Antigen specificity is unknown. This CDR3 spans 15 amino acids. Germline-derived CDR1 and CDR2 are SEHNR and FQNEAQ (reference sequence). The ends were cut back, 3 bases at V and 2 bases at J, with 11 bases in the middle. The data derive from a study of OX40 agonist ivuxolimab in advanced cancers. On the study more broadly: Patient treatment consisted of intravenous ivuxolimab administration every 2 weeks at 0.01 to 10 mg/kg.

Whole-study results and caveats: Doses of 0.1 to 3.0 mg/kg were accompanied by clonal expansion of CD4+ and CD8+ blood T cells by week 6.

The data were produced by immunoSEQ multiplex PCR, yet TCRdb's version contains in-frame clones alone and is incomplete. Of about 40,000 clones listed, more than 80% are singletons. This clonotype was obtained from an adult with an advanced solid tumor such as melanoma, head and neck, liver or kidney cancer. The J gene is TRBJ1-3, the V gene TRBV7-9; no definite D call. Here the sequenced sample was CD4+ or CD8+ T cells sorted from blood, taken in a trial of the OX40 agonist ivuxolimab. The CDR3: CASSFLSGPGNTIYF. CDR3 DNA: TGTGCCAGCAGCTTTCTATCCGGTCCTGGAAACACCATATATTTT. The whole variable domain, remainder taken from reference TRBV7-9 and TRBJ1-3, is DTGVSQNPRHKITKRGQNVTFRCDPISEHNRLYWYRQTLGQGPEFLTYFQNEAQLEKSRLLSDRFSAERPKGSFSTLEIQRTEQGDSAMYLCASSFLSGPGNTIYFGEGSWLTVV.